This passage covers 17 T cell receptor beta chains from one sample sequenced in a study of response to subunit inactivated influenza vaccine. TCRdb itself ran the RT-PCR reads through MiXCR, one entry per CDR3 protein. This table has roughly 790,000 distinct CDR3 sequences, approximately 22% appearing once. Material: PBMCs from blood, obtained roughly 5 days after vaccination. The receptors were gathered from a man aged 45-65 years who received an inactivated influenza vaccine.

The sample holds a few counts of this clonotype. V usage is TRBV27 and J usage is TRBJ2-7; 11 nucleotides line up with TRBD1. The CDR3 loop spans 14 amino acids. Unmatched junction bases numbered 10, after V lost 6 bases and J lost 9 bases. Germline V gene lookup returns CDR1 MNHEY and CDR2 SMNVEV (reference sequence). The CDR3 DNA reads TGTGCCAGCAGCCCCGGGACAGGGGGTTTGTGGCAGTACTTC. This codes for CASSPGTGGLWQYF.

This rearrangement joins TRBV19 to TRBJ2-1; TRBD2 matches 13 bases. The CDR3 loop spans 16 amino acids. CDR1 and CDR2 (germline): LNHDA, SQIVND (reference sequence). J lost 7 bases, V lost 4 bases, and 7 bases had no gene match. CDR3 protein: CASSTLLAGGRNEQFF. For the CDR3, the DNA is TGTGCCAGTAGTACCCTACTAGCGGGAGGGAGGAATGAGCAGTTCTTC. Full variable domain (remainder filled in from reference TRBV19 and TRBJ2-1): DGGITQSPKYLFRKEGQNVTLSCEQNLNHDAMYWYRQDPGQGLRLIYYSQIVNDFQKGDIAEGYSVSREKKESFPLTVTSAQKNPTAFYLCASSTLLAGGRNEQFFGPGTRLTVL.

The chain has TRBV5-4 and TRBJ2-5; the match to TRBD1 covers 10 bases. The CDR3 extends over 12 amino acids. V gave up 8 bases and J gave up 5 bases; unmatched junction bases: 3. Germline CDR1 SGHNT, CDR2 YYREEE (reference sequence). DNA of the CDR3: TGTGCCAGAGGACAGGGGGGTGAGACCCAGTACTTC. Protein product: CARGQGGETQYF.

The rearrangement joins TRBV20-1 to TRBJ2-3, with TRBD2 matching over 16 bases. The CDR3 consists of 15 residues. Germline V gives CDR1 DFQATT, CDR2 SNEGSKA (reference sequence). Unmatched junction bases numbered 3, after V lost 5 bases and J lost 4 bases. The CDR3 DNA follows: TGCAGTGCTCCGGGACTAGCGGGGGGGCCAGATACGCAGTATTTT. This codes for CSAPGLAGGPDTQYF.

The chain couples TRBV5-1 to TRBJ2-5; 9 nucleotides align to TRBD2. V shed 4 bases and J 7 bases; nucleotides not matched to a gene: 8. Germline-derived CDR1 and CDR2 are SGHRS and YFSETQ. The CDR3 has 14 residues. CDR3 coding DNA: TGCGCCAGCAGCACCCGGACTAGCGAGGGGACCCAGTACTTC. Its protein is CASSTRTSEGTQYF.

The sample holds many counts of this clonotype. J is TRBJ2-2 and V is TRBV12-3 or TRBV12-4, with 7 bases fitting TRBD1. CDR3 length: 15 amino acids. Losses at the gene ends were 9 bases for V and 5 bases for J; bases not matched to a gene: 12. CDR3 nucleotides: TGTGCCAGTGCTCCAGCCGGGACAGCTACCGGGGAGCTGTTTTTT. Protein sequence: CASAPAGTATGELFF.

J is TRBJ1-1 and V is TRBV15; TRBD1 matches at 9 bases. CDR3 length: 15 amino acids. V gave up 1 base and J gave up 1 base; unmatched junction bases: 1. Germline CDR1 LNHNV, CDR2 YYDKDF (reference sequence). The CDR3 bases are TGTGCCACCAGCAGAGTGGGACAGGGGAACACTGAAGCTTTCTTT. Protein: CATSRVGQGNTEAFF.

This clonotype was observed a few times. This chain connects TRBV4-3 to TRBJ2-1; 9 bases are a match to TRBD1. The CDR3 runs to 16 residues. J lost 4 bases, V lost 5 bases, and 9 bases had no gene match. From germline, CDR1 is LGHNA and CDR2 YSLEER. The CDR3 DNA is TGCGCCAGCAGCTACTCCGGGACAGGGAGGTACAATGAGCAGTTCTTC. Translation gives CASSYSGTGRYNEQFF.

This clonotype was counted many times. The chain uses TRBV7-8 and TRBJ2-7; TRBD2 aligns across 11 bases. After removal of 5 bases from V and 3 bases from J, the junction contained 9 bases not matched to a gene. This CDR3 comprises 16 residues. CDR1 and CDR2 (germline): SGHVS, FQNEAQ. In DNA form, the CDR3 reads TGTGCCAGCAGCCCGCGACTAGCGGGGAACCACTACGAGCAGTACTTC. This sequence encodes CASSPRLAGNHYEQYF.

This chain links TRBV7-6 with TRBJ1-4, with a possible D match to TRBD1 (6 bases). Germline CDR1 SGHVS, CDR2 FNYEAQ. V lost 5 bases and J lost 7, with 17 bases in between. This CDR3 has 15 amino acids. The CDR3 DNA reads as TGTGCCAGCAGCAAGACACAGGGCCCATCTGAAAAACTGTTTTTT. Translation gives CASSKTQGPSEKLFF.

CDR3 DNA: TGTGCCAGCAGTGTCGGGCGACTAGCGGGAGTACACGAAAACATTCAGTACTTC. Its translation is CASSVGRLAGVHENIQYF. The chain has TRBV2 and TRBJ2-4, with 12 nucleotides matching TRBD2. CDR3 size: 18 residues. V dropped 4 bases and J dropped 5; count of bases not matched to a gene: 12. CDR1 is SNHLY, CDR2 FYNNEI, per germline.

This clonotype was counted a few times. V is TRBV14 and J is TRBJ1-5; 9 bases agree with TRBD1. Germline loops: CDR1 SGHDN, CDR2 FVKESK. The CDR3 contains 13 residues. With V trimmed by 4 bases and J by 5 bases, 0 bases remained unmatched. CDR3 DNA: TGTGCCAGCAGCCGGACAGGGGATCAGCCCCAGCATTTT. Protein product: CASSRTGDQPQHF.

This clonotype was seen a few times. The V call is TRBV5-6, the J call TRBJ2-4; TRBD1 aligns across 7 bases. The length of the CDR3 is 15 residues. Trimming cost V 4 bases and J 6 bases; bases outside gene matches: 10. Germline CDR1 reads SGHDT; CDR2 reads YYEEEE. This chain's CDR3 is CASSLGVGGGNIQYF. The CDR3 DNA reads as TGTGCCAGCAGCCTCGGAGTAGGGGGCGGAAACATTCAGTACTTC.

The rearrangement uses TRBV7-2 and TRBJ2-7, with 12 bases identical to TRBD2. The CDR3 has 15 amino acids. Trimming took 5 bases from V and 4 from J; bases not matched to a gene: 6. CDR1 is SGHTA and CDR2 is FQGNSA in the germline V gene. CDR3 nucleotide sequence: TGTGCCAGCAGCCGATGGACTAGCGGGGAATACGAGCAGTACTTC. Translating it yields CASSRWTSGEYEQYF.

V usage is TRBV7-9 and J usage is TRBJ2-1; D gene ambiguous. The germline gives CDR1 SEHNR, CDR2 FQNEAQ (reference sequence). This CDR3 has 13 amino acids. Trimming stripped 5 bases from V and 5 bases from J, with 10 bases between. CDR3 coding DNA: TGTGCCAGCAGCCCCGGACGGAACAATGAGCAGTTCTTC. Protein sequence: CASSPGRNNEQFF.

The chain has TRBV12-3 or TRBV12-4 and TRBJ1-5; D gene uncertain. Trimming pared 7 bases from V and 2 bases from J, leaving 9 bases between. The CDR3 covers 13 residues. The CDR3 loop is CASTAFGNQPQHF. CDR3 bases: TGTGCCAGCACCGCGTTTGGCAATCAGCCCCAGCATTTT.

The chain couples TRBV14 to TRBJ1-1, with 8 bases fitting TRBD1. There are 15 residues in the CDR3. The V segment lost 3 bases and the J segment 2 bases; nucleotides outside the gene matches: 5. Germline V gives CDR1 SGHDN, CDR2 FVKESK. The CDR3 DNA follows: TGTGCCAGCAGCCACAGGACAGGGCGAAACACTGAAGCTTTCTTT. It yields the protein CASSHRTGRNTEAFF.